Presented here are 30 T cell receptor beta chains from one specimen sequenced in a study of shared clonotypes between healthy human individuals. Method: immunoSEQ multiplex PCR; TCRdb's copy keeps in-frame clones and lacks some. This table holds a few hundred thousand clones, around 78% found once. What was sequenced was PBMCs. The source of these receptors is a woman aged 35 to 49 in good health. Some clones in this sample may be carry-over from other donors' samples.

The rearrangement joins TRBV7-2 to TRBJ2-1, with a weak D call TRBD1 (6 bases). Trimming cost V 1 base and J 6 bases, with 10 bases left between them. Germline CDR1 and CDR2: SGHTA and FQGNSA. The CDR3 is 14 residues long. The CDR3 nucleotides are TGTGCCAGCAGCTTAGGCAGGGGCGTCAATGAGCAGTTCTTC. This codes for CASSLGRGVNEQFF.

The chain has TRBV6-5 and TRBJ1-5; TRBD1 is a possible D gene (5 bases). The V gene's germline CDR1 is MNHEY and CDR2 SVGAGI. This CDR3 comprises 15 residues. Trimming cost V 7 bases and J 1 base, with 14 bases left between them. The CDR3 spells CASTTGQESNQPQHF. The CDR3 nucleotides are TGTGCCAGCACCACTGGACAAGAGAGCAATCAGCCCCAGCATTTT.

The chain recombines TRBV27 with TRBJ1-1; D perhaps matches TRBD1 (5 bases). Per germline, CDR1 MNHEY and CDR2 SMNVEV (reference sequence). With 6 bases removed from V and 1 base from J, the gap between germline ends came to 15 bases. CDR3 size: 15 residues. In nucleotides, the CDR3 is TGTGCCAGCAGCCGGGGAGGGGCGAGGAACACTGAAGCTTTCTTT. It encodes CASSRGGARNTEAFF.

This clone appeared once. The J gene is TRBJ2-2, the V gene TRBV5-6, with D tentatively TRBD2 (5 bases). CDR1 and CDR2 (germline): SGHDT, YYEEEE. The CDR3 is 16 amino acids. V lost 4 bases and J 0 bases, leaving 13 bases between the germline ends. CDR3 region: CASSRGVAANTGELFF. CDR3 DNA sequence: TGTGCCAGCAGCCGGGGTGTAGCTGCGAACACCGGGGAGCTGTTTTTT.

The CDR3: CASSDSMRDPYNEQFF. The DNA of the CDR3 is TGTGCCAGCAGTGACTCGATGCGGGACCCCTACAATGAGCAGTTCTTC. The chain carries TRBV6-4 and TRBJ2-1, with a tentative D call TRBD2 (6 bases). Germline V gene data show CDR1 as MRHNA and CDR2 as SNTAGT. V was clipped by 0 bases and J by 2 bases, with 11 bases between them. This CDR3 comprises 16 residues.

The CDR3 region is CASSQTGPKLSAFF. The DNA for the CDR3 is TGTGCCAGCAGTCAAACAGGCCCAAAGCTGTCGGCTTTCTTT. The chain joins TRBV2 to TRBJ1-1; tentatively, D is TRBD1 (5 bases). Germline V gene sequence: CDR1 SNHLY, CDR2 FYNNEI. V lost 5 bases, J lost 11 bases, and 21 bases lay in between. This CDR3 has 14 amino acids.

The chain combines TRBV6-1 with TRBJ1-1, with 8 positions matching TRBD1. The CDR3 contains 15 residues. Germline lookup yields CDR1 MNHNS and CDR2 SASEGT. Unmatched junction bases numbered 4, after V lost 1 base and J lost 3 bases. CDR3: CASSEVTGGYTEAFF. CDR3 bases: TGTGCCAGCAGTGAAGTAACAGGGGGTTACACTGAAGCTTTCTTT.

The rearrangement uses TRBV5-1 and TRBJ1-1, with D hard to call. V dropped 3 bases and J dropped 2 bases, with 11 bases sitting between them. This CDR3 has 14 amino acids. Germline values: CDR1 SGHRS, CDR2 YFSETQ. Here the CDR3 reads CASSSSKGNTEAFF. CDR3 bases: TGCGCCAGCAGCTCCTCTAAAGGCAACACTGAAGCTTTCTTT.

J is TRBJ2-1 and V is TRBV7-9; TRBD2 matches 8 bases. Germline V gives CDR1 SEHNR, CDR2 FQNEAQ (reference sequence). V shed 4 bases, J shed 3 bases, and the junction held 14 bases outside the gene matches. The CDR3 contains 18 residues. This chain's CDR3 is CASSSPSGSNLGYNEQFF. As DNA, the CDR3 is TGTGCCAGCAGCTCCCCGAGCGGGAGTAATTTGGGCTACAATGAGCAGTTCTTC. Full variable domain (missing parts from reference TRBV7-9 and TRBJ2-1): DTGVSQNPRHKITKRGQNVTFRCDPISEHNRLYWYRQTLGQGPEFLTYFQNEAQLEKSRLLSDRFSAERPKGSFSTLEIQRTEQGDSAMYLCASSSPSGSNLGYNEQFFGPGTRLTVL.

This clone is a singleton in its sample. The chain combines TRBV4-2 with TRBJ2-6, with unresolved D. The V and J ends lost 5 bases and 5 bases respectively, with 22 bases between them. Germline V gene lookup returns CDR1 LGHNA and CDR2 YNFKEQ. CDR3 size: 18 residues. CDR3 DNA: TGTGCCAGCAGCTGTCTATCAAAGGTTACAAGTCGGGCCAACGTCCTGACTTTC. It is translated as CASSCLSKVTSRANVLTF.

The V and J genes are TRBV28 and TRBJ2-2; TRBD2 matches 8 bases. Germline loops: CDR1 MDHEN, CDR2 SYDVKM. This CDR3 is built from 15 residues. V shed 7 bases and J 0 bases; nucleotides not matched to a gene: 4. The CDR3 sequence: CASTIAGTNTGELFF. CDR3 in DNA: TGTGCCAGCACCATAGCGGGGACGAACACCGGGGAGCTGTTTTTT. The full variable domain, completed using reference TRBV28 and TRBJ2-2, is DVKVTQSSRYLVKRTGEKVFLECVQDMDHENMFWYRQDPGLGLRLIYFSYDVKMKEKGDIPEGYSVSREKKERFSLILESASTNQTSMYLCASTIAGTNTGELFFGEGSRLTVL.

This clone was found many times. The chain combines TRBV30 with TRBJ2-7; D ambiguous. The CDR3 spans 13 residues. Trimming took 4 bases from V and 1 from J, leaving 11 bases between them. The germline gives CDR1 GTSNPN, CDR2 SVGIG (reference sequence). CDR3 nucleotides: TGTGCCTGGACCCGACCCCCTTCCTACGAGCAGTACTTC. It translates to CAWTRPPSYEQYF.

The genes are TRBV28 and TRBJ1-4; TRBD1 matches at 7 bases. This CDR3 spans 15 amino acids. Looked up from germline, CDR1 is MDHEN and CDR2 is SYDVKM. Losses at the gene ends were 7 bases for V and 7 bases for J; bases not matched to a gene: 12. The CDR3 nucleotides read TGTGCCAGCATCCCAAACAGGGGTGGTGGTGAAAAACTGTTTTTT. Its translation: CASIPNRGGGEKLFF.

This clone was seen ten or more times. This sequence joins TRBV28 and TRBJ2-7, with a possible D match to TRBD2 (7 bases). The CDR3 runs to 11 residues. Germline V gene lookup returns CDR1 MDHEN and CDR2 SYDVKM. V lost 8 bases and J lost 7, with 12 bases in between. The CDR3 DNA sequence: TGTGCCAGCCGGGGGGCGTTAGAGCAGTACTTC. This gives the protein CASRGALEQYF.

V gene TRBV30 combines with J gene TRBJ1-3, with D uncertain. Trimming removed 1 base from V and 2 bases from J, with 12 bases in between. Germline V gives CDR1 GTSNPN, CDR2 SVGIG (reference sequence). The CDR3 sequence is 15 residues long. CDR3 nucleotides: TGTGCCTGGAGTGCCAAGCAGGAGACTGGAAACACCATATATTTT. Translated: CAWSAKQETGNTIYF.

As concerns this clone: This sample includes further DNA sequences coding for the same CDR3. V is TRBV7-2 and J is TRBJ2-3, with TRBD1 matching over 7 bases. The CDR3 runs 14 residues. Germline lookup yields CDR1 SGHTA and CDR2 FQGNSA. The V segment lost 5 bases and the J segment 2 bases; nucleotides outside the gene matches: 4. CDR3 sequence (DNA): TGTGCCAGCAGCCCGGACAGGTCCACAGATACGCAGTATTTT. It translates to CASSPDRSTDTQYF.

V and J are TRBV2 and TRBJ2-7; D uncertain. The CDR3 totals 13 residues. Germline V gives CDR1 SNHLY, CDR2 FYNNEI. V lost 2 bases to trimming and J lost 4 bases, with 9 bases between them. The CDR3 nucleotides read TGTGCCAGCAGTGAATACAGTTTTTACGAGCAGTACTTC. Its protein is CASSEYSFYEQYF.

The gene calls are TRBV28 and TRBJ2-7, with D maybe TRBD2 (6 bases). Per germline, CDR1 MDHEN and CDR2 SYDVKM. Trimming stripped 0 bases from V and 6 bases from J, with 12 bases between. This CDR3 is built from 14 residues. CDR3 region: CASSLWTGVSEQYF. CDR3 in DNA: TGTGCCAGCAGTTTATGGACGGGAGTGAGCGAGCAGTACTTC.

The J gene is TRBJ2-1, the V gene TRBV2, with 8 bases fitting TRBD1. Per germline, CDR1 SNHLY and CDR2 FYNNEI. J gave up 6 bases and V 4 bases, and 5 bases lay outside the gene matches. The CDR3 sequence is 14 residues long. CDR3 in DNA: TGTGCCAGCAGTGGACAGGGGCTTAGCAATGAGCAGTTCTTC. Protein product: CASSGQGLSNEQFF.

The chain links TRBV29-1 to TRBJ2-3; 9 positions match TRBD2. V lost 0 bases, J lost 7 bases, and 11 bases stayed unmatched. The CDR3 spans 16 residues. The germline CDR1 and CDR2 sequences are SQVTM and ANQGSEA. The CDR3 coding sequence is TGCAGCGTTGAAGATCCGGGTAGCGGGAGTCCGAATACGCAGTATTTT. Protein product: CSVEDPGSGSPNTQYF.

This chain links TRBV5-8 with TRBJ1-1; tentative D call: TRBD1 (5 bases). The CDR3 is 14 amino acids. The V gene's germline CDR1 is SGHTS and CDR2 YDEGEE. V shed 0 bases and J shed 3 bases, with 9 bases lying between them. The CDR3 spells CASSLGQGYTEAFF. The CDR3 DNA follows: TGTGCCAGCAGCTTGGGGCAGGGTTACACTGAAGCTTTCTTT.

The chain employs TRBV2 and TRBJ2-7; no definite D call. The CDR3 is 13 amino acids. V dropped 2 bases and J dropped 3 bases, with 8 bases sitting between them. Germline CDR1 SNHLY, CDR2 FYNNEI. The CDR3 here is CASSESGFYEQYF. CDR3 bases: TGTGCCAGCAGTGAATCTGGTTTCTACGAGCAGTACTTC.

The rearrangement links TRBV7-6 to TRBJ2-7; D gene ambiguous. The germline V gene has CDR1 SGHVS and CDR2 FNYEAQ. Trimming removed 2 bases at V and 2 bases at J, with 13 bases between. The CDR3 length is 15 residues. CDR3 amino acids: CASSLNSDPTYEQYF. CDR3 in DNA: TGTGCCAGCAGCTTAAACAGCGATCCGACCTACGAGCAGTACTTC.

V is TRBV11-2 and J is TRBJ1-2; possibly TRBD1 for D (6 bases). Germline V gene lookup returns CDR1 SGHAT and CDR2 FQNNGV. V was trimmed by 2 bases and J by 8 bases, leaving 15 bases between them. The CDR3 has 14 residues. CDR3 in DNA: TGTGCCAGCAGCTTAATACGAGGGGGTTGGGGCTACACCTTC. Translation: CASSLIRGGWGYTF.

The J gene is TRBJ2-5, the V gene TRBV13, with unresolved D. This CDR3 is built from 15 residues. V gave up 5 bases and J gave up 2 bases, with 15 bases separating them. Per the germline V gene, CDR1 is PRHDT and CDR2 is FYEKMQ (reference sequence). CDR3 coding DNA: TGTGCCAGCAGCCAACGGGCTAACTGGCAAGAGACCCAGTACTTC. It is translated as CASSQRANWQETQYF.

This chain's CDR3 is CASGYRDRVGEQYF. The CDR3 coding sequence is TGCGCCAGCGGATACCGGGACAGGGTCGGCGAGCAGTACTTC. The chain combines TRBV5-1 with TRBJ2-7; TRBD1 matches 9 bases. The germline V gene encodes CDR1 SGHRS and CDR2 YFSETQ. The CDR3 consists of 14 residues. The J segment lost 6 bases and the V segment lost 7 bases, leaving 11 bases of the junction unmatched.

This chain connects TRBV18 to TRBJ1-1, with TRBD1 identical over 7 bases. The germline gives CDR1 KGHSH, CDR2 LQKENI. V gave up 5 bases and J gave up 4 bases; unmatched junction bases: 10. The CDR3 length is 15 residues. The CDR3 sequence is CASSMTGWESTEAFF. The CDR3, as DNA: TGTGCCAGCTCAATGACAGGGTGGGAGTCCACTGAAGCTTTCTTT. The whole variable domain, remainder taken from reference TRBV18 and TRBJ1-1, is NAGVMQNPRHLVRRRGQEARLRCSPMKGHSHVYWYRQLPEEGLKFMVYLQKENIIDESGMPKERFSAEFPKEGPSILRIQQVVRGDSAAYFCASSMTGWESTEAFFGQGTRLTVV.

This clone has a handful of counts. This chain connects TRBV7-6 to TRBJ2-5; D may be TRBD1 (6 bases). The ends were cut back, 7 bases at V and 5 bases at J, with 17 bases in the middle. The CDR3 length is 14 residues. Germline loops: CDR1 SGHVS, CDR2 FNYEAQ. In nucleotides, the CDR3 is TGTGCCAGCACCCCTTTGGGGGCAGGGGAGACCCAGTACTTC. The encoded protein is CASTPLGAGETQYF.

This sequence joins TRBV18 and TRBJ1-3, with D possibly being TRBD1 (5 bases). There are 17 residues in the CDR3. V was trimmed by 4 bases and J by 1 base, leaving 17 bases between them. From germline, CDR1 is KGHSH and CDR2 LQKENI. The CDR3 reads CASSLGGAPRSGNTIYF. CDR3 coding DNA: TGTGCCAGCTCACTCGGGGGAGCCCCCCGATCTGGAAACACCATATATTTT.

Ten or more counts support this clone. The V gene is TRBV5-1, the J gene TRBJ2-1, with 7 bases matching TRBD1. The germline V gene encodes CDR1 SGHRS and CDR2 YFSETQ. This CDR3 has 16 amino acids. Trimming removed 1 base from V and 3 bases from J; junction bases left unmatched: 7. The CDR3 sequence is CASSLWQGDRYNEQFF. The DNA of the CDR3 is TGCGCCAGCAGCTTGTGGCAGGGGGACCGCTACAATGAGCAGTTCTTC.